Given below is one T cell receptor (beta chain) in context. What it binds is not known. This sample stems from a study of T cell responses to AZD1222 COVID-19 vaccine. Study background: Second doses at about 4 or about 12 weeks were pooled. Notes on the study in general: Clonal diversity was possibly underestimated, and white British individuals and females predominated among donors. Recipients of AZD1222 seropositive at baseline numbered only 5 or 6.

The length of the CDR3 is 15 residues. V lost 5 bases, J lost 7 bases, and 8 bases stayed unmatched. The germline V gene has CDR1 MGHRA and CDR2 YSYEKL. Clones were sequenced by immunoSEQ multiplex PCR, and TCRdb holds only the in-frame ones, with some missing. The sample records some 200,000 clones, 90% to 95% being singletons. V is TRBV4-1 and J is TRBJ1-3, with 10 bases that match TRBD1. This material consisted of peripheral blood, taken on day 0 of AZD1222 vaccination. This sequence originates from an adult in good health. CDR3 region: CASSYTGTGENTIYF. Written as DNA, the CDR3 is TGCGCCAGCAGCTATACCGGGACAGGGGAGAACACCATATATTTT.